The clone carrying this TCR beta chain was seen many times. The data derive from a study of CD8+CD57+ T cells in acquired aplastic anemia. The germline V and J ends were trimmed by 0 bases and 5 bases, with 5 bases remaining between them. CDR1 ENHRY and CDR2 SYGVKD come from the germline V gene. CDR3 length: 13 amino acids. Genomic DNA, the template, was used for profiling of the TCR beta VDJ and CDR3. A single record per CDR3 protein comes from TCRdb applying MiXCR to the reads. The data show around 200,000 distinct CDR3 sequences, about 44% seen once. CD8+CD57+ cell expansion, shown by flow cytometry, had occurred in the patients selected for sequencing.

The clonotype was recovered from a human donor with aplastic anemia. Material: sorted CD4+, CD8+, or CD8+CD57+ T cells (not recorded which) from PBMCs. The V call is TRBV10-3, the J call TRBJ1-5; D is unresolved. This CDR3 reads CAISESGDQPQHF. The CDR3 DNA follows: TGTGCCATCAGTGAGTCTGGGGATCAGCCCCAGCATTTT.